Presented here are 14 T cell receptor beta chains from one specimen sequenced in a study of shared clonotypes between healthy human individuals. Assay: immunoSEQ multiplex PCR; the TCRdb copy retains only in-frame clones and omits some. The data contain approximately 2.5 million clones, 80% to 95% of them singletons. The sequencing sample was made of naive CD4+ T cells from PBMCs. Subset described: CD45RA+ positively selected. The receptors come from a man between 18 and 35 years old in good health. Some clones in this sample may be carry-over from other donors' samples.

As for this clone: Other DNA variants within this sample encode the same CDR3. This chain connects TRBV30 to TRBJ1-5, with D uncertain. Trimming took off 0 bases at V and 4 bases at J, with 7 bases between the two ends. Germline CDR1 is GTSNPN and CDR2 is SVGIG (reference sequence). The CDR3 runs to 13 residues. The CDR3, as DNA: TGTGCCTGGAGTGTACAGCATAATCAGCCCCAGCATTTT. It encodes CAWSVQHNQPQHF. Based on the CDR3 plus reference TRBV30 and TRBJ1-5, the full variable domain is SQTIHQWPATLVQPVGSPLSLECTVEGTSNPNLYWYRQAAGRGLQLLFYSVGIGQISSEVPQNLSASRPQDRQFILSSKKLLLSDSGFYLCAWSVQHNQPQHFGDGTRLSIL.

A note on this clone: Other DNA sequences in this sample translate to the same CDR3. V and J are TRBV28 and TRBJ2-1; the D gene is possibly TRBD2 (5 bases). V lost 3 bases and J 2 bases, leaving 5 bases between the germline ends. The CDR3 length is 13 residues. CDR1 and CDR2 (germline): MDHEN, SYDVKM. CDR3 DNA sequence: TGTGCCAGCAGTTTGAGGGCCTACAATGAGCAGTTCTTC. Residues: CASSLRAYNEQFF.

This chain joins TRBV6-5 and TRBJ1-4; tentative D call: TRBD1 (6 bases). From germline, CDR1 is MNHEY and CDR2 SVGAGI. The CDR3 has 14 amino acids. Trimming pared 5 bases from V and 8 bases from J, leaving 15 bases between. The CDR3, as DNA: TGTGCCAGCAGTCGGACAGCCGCGGTGGAAAAACTGTTTTTT. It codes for CASSRTAAVEKLFF.

The CDR3 region is CASSSQGSQETQYF. CDR3 in DNA: TGTGCCAGCAGCTCACAGGGTTCCCAAGAGACCCAGTACTTC. V gene TRBV7-2 combines with J gene TRBJ2-5, with a weak D call TRBD1 (6 bases). The CDR3 extends over 14 amino acids. The V and J ends lost 4 bases and 1 base respectively, with 10 bases between them. From germline, CDR1 is SGHTA and CDR2 FQGNSA. Based on the CDR3 plus reference TRBV7-2 and TRBJ2-5, the full variable domain is GAGVSQSPSNKVTEKGKDVELRCDPISGHTALYWYRQSLGQGLEFLIYFQGNSAPDKSGLPSDRFSAERTGGSVSTLTIQRTQQEDSAVYLCASSSQGSQETQYFGPGTRLLVL.

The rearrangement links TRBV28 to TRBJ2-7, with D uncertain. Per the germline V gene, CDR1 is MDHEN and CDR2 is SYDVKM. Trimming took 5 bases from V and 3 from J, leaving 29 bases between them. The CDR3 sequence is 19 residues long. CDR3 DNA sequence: TGTGCCAGCAGTATGACAACACCCACTGTGTGGCATAACTTCTACGAGCAGTACTTC. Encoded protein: CASSMTTPTVWHNFYEQYF.

The CDR3 nucleotides read TGTGCCAGTAGTACCCCGGGACAGGGGCGTCAAGAGACCCAGTACTTC. Translating it yields CASSTPGQGRQETQYF. The V and J genes are TRBV19 and TRBJ2-5; 10 bases are a match to TRBD1. The CDR3 sequence is 16 residues long. Germline V CDR1 and CDR2: LNHDA, SQIVND (reference sequence). Losses at the gene ends were 4 bases for V and 2 bases for J; bases not matched to a gene: 7.

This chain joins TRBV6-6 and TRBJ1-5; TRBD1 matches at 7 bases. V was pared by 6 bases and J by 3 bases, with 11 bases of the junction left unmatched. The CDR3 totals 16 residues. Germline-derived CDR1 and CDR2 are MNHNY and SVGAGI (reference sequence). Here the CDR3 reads CASRGQWEWANQPQHF. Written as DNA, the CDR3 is TGTGCCAGCAGGGGACAGTGGGAGTGGGCCAATCAGCCCCAGCATTTT.

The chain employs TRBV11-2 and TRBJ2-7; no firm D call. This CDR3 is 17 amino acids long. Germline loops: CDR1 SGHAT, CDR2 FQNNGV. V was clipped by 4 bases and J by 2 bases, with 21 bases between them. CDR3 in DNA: TGTGCCAGCAGCTGGCCCCCGGGCGGCAGGAGAACCTACGAGCAGTACTTC. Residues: CASSWPPGGRRTYEQYF.

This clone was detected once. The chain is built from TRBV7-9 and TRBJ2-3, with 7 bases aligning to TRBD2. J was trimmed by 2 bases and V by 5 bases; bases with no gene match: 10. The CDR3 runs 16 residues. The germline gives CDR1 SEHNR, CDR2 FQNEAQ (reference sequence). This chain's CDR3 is CASSQPPSGPTDTQYF. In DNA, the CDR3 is TGTGCCAGCAGCCAGCCGCCTAGCGGACCCACAGATACGCAGTATTTT.

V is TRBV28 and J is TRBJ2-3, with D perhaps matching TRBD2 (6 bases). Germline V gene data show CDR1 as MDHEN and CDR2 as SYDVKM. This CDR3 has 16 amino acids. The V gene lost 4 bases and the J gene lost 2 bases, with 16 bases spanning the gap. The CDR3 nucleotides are TGTGCCAGCAGTTCACGGAGGGGAGGCATCACAGATACGCAGTATTTT. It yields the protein CASSSRRGGITDTQYF.

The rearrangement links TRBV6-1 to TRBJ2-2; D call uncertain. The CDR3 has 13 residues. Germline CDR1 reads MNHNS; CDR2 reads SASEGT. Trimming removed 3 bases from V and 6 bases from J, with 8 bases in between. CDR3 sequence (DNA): TGTGCCAGCAGTGAGCTCGGGCCCGGGGAGCTGTTTTTT. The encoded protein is CASSELGPGELFF.

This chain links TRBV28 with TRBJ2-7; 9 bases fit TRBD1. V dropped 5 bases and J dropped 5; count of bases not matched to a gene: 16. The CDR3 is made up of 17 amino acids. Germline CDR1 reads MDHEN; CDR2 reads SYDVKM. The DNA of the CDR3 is TGTGCCAGCAGTCCTACCTCGTCCTGGACAGGGGACGACGAGCAGTACTTC. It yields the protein CASSPTSSWTGDDEQYF.

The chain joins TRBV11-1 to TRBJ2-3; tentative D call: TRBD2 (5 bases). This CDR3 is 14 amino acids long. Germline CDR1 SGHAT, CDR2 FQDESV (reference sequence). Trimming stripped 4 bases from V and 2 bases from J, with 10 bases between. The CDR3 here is CASSSAGDTDTQYF. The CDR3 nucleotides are TGTGCCAGCAGCTCCGCCGGGGACACAGATACGCAGTATTTT.

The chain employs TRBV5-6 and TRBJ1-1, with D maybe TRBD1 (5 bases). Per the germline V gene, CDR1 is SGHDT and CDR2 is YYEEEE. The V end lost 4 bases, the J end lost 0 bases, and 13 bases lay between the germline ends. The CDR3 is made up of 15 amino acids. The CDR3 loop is CASSPAEGLNTEAFF. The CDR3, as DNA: TGTGCCAGCAGCCCGGCTGAGGGGTTGAACACTGAAGCTTTCTTT.